The clone carrying this T cell receptor (beta chain) was seen ten or more times. Its antigen is currently unknown. V was pared by 5 bases and J by 3 bases, with 20 bases between. Germline lookup yields CDR1 SEHNR and CDR2 FQNEAQ (reference sequence). There are 16 residues in the CDR3. This entry belongs to a study of T cell repertoires in cytomegalovirus infection. About the study: Public TCR beta signatures indicated both CMV infection and matching HLA type.

Overall study results and limits: Carriers of CMV and the relevant HLA type were discriminated by public TCR beta frequency. HLA-C-restricted CMV-specific TCR beta clonotypes prevailed in the ex vivo response.

TCRdb independently ran MiXCR on the reads; one entry per CDR3 protein. Of about 260,000 distinct CDR3 sequences in the sample, roughly 15% were seen once. Material: PBMCs. The TCR originated in a human donor in good health (CMV status not recorded). Some clones in this sample may be carry-over from other donors' samples. This chain links TRBV7-9 with TRBJ2-7; D might be TRBD1 (5 bases). Here the CDR3 reads CASSTRQSSKGYEQYF. In DNA form, the CDR3 reads TGTGCCAGCAGCACCCGACAGAGCTCAAAAGGCTACGAGCAGTACTTC. Combining the CDR3 with reference TRBV7-9 and TRBJ2-7 gives the whole variable domain DTGVSQNPRHKITKRGQNVTFRCDPISEHNRLYWYRQTLGQGPEFLTYFQNEAQLEKSRLLSDRFSAERPKGSFSTLEIQRTEQGDSAMYLCASSTRQSSKGYEQYFGPGTRLTVT.